This TCR beta chain came from a study of regulatory T cells in long-lasting Graves disease. Assembly of TCR beta libraries relied on iRepertoire HTBI primers together with Arm-PCR of CDR3 regions. Each CDR3 protein gets one entry after TCRdb re-called the multiplex PCR reads with MiXCR. The table lists 350,000 to 550,000 distinct CDR3 sequences, roughly 15% of them singletons. This sample's time point: newly diagnosed GD, antithyroid drugs for less than 3 months. PBMCs were the source of the RNA used for TCR sequencing. This clonotype was observed many times. These sequences were also reported in another study, on T cells in Graves' hyperthyroidism and ophthalmopathy.

The sequencing here drew on peripheral blood mononuclear cells (PBMCs), taken at new diagnosis, from a patient treated with antithyroid drugs. This sequence originates from a woman in her late teens or twenties with Graves disease.

The CDR3: CASSYVDTGELFF. In nucleotides, the CDR3 is TGTGCCAGCAGCTACGTCGACACCGGGGAGCTGTTTTTT. The chain is built from TRBV7-8 and TRBJ2-2, with D hard to call. Germline lookup yields CDR1 SGHVS and CDR2 FQNEAQ. The CDR3 contains 13 residues. Trimming removed 4 bases at V and 3 bases at J, with 6 bases between.